The 15 T cell receptor beta chains below were found in one sample sequenced in a study of T cells after yellow fever vaccination. One entry per CDR3 protein, called by TCRdb with MiXCR from the 5' RACE reads. The data contain around 230,000 distinct CDR3 sequences, 6% to 8% of them singletons. The sample here was CD4+ T cells sorted from PBMCs, taken on the day of the yellow fever booster vaccination. Receptor source: a man aged 30 to 39 who received the YFV17D yellow fever vaccine.

This clonotype turned up a few times. This chain connects TRBV4-1 to TRBJ2-5; D not certain. This CDR3 region has 16 residues. Germline V lookup: CDR1 MGHRA, CDR2 YSYEKL. Trimming stripped 1 base from V and 2 bases from J, with 14 bases between. The DNA for the CDR3 is TGCGCCAGCAGCCAAGTTCCGTCAGGATTTCAAGAGACCCAGTACTTC. Its protein product is CASSQVPSGFQETQYF.

This clonotype showed up just a few times. This chain links TRBV6-1 with TRBJ2-5; unclear D gene. The V end was cut by 8 bases, the J end by 3 bases, with 16 bases between. The CDR3 covers 14 residues. In germline, CDR1 is MNHNS, CDR2 SASEGT. CDR3 bases: TGTGCCAGCGGCACCCGAATCCGTAAAGAGACCCAGTACTTC. Encoded protein: CASGTRIRKETQYF.

Only a few counts were recorded for this clonotype. The J gene is TRBJ1-5, the V gene TRBV5-6, with D unresolved. The CDR3 loop spans 15 amino acids. The germline V gene has CDR1 SGHDT and CDR2 YYEEEE. The V end lost 1 base, the J end lost 0 bases, and 8 bases lay between the germline ends. The CDR3 protein is CASSLTATSNQPQHF. CDR3 in DNA: TGTGCCAGCAGCTTGACAGCTACTAGCAATCAGCCCCAGCATTTT.

This clonotype was observed once. A single base separates this from a much larger clone, so it may be a read error. This chain links TRBV7-2 with TRBJ2-3; TRBD2 might be the D (5 bases). Trimming removed 3 bases from V and 5 bases from J, with 12 bases in between. The CDR3 contains 14 residues. Germline CDR1 SGHTA, CDR2 FQGNSA. The CDR3 loop is CASSLVGKEDTQYF. In DNA, the CDR3 is TGTGCCAGCAGCTTGGTCGGGAAAGAAGATACGCAGTATTTT.

The chain combines TRBV20-1 with TRBJ2-7; D gene ambiguous. CDR1 and CDR2 from the germline V gene are DFQATT and SNEGSKA (reference sequence). The CDR3 sequence is 13 residues long. Trimming cost V 3 bases and J 5 bases, with 14 bases left between them. CDR3 residues: CSASQPTFHEQYF. As DNA, the CDR3 is TGCAGTGCTAGCCAACCGACTTTTCACGAGCAGTACTTC.

This clonotype has just a few counts. The chain uses TRBV7-3 and TRBJ2-1, with a weak D call TRBD1 (6 bases). CDR1 is SGHTA, CDR2 FQGTGA, per germline. V lost 3 bases, J lost 12 bases, and 21 bases lay in between. This CDR3 spans 15 amino acids. The CDR3 reads CASSLSRTEANSQFF. The DNA for the CDR3 is TGTGCCAGCAGCTTGTCCCGGACAGAAGCAAACTCGCAGTTCTTC.

This clonotype was counted between two and nine times. This chain uses TRBV18 with TRBJ2-1; 9 bases match TRBD2. This CDR3 region has 14 residues. The germline CDR1 and CDR2 sequences are KGHSH and LQKENI. The V segment lost 3 bases and the J segment 11 bases; nucleotides outside the gene matches: 8. Written as DNA, the CDR3 is TGTGCCAGCTCACCGGTGCGGGAGGGCCATCAGCAGTTCTTC. Its protein is CASSPVREGHQQFF. Combining the CDR3 with reference TRBV18 and TRBJ2-1 gives the whole variable domain NAGVMQNPRHLVRRRGQEARLRCSPMKGHSHVYWYRQLPEEGLKFMVYLQKENIIDESGMPKERFSAEFPKEGPSILRIQQVVRGDSAAYFCASSPVREGHQQFFGPGTRLTVL.

The V and J genes are TRBV20-1 and TRBJ2-5, with 11 nucleotides matching TRBD2. The V segment lost 0 bases and the J segment 4 bases; nucleotides outside the gene matches: 10. Germline lookup yields CDR1 DFQATT and CDR2 SNEGSKA (reference sequence). The CDR3 has 17 residues. CDR3 sequence reads: CSARDSGTSGSGETQYF. CDR3 sequence (DNA): TGCAGTGCTAGAGATTCGGGAACTAGCGGGAGCGGAGAGACCCAGTACTTC.

This clonotype showed up just a few times. CDR3 loop: CSVEGGNPYEQYF. CDR3 sequence (DNA): TGCAGCGTTGAAGGCGGTAATCCCTACGAGCAGTACTTC. V is TRBV29-1 and J is TRBJ2-7; no definite D call. CDR3 length: 13 residues. Germline CDR1 and CDR2: SQVTM and ANQGSEA. V dropped 1 base and J dropped 2 bases, with 9 bases sitting between them.

This clonotype was seen at least ten times. The chain carries TRBV29-1 and TRBJ2-1, with D hard to call. This CDR3 spans 12 amino acids. V was pared by 8 bases and J by 7 bases, with 15 bases between. Per the germline V gene, CDR1 is SQVTM and CDR2 is ANQGSEA. CDR3 in amino acids: CSSSKVSNEQFF. Here the CDR3 DNA reads TGCAGCTCATCAAAGGTATCGAATGAGCAGTTCTTC.

The table lists this clonotype with many counts. V and J are TRBV7-3 and TRBJ2-6; unclear D gene. The CDR3 length is 15 residues. Trimming removed 3 bases at V and 4 bases at J, with 10 bases between. CDR1 SGHTA and CDR2 FQGTGA come from the germline V gene. As DNA, the CDR3 is TGTGCCAGCAGCTTGAGCCATCCGGGGGCCAACGTCCTGACTTTC. Translation gives CASSLSHPGANVLTF. The whole variable domain, filled in from reference TRBV7-3 and TRBJ2-6, reads GAGVSQTPSNKVTEKGKYVELRCDPISGHTALYWYRQSLGQGPEFLIYFQGTGAADDSGLPNDRFFAVRPEGSVSTLKIQRTERGDSAVYLCASSLSHPGANVLTFGAGSRLTVL.

This clonotype was seen only a few times. The chain carries TRBV20-1 and TRBJ2-1; tentative D call: TRBD1 (6 bases). The V end lost 6 bases, the J end lost 9 bases, and 24 bases lay between the germline ends. This CDR3 contains 15 residues. The germline gives CDR1 DFQATT, CDR2 SNEGSKA (reference sequence). Written as DNA, the CDR3 is TGCAGTGCAAACCCAGGGGTGGGAATCCACGTTGAGCAGTTCTTC. This sequence encodes CSANPGVGIHVEQFF.

This clonotype occurred a few times. The J gene is TRBJ2-5, the V gene TRBV5-4; D might be TRBD1 or TRBD2, each matching 7 bases. V lost 3 bases and J 5 bases, leaving 17 bases between the germline ends. The CDR3 is made up of 15 amino acids. Germline assignment: CDR1 SGHNT and CDR2 YYREEE (reference sequence). CDR3 loop: CASSSTGRGAETQYF. The CDR3, as DNA: TGTGCCAGCAGCTCGACAGGGAGGGGAGCCGAGACCCAGTACTTC.

The table lists this clonotype with many counts. The rearrangement links TRBV29-1 to TRBJ2-3, with D possibly being TRBD2 (6 bases). This CDR3 has 12 amino acids. Per germline, CDR1 SQVTM and CDR2 ANQGSEA. Trimming left V 2 bases short and J 8 bases short, with 11 bases between. This CDR3 reads CSVEQGAGTQYF. The CDR3 bases are TGCAGCGTTGAACAGGGAGCGGGTACGCAGTATTTT.

This clonotype was counted many times. The chain has TRBV7-9 and TRBJ2-4, with D tentatively TRBD1 or TRBD2 (6 bases each). Per the germline V gene, CDR1 is SEHNR and CDR2 is FQNEAQ (reference sequence). The CDR3 loop spans 14 amino acids. Deletions cut 0 bases from V and 9 bases from J, with 12 bases between. CDR3 sequence: CASSLANEGGIQYF. The DNA of the CDR3 is TGTGCCAGCAGCTTAGCGAACGAGGGGGGCATTCAGTACTTC.